The following is a T cell receptor (beta chain) sequence with its context. Each CDR3 protein is one row after TCRdb ran MiXCR on the 5' RACE reads. The sample has 190,000 or so distinct CDR3 sequences; about 22% are singletons. Trimming removed 5 bases from V and 4 bases from J, with 26 bases in between. The CDR3 sequence is 18 residues long. This entry is derived from a study of T-cell memory formation after mild COVID-19. V usage is TRBV12-3 or TRBV12-4 and J usage is TRBJ1-1; D ambiguous. This clonotype originated in an adult woman who had mild COVID-19 (a few samples of this study predate the infection). Cell type and time point are not known. Sequencing was carried out using PBMCs or a T cell subset sorted from them (not recorded which). This CDR3 is CASSGSPYRELKGTEAFF. CDR3 bases: TGTGCCAGCAGTGGGAGTCCCTACCGGGAGCTAAAGGGCACTGAAGCTTTCTTT.